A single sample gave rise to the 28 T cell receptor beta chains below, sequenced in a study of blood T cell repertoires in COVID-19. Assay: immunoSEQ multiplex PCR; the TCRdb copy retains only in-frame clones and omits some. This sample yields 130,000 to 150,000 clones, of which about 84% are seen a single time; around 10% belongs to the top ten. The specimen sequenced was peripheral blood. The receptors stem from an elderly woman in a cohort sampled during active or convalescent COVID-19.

The CDR3 loop is CASSARVGVNEKLFF. CDR3 coding DNA: TGCGCCAGCAGTGCTCGGGTTGGAGTAAATGAAAAACTGTTTTTT. The J gene is TRBJ1-4, the V gene TRBV5-1; no firm D call. The CDR3 covers 15 residues. The germline V gene encodes CDR1 SGHRS and CDR2 YFSETQ. V was cut by 5 bases and J by 5 bases, with 16 bases left in between.

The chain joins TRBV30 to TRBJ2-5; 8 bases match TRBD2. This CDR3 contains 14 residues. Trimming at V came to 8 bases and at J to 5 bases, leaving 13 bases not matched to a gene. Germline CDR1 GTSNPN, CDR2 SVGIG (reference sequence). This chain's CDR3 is CAKRDGGARETQYF. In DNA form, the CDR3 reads TGTGCCAAACGGGACGGGGGGGCCCGGGAGACCCAGTACTTC.

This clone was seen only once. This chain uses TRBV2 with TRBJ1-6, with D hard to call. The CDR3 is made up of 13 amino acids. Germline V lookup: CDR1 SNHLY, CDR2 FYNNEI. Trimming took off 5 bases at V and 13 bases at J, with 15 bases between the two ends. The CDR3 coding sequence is TGTGCCAGCAGTCCCGGGCGGGAGGTCCCCCTCCACTTT. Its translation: CASSPGREVPLHF.

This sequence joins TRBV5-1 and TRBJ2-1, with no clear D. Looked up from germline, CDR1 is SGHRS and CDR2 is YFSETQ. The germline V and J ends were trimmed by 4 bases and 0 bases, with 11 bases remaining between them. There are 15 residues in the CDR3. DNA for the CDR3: TGCGCCAGCAGCCTGACAACGAGCTCCTACAATGAGCAGTTCTTC. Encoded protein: CASSLTTSSYNEQFF.

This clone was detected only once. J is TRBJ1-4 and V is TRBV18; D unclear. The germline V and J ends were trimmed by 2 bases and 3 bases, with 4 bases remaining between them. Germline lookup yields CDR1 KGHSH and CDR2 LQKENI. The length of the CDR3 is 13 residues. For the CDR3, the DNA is TGTGCCAGCTCACCAGGGCCTAATGAAAAACTGTTTTTT. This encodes CASSPGPNEKLFF.

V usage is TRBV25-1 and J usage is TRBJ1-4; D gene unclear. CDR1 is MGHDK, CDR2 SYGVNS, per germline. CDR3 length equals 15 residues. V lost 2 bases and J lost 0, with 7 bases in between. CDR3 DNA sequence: TGTGCCAGCAGTGAACTCAGGACAACTAATGAAAAACTGTTTTTT. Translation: CASSELRTTNEKLFF.

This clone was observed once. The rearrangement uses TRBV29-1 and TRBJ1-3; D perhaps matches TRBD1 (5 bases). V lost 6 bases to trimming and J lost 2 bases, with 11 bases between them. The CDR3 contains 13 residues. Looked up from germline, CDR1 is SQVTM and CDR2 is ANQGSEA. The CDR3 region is CSVLGGAGNTIYF. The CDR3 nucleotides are TGCAGCGTGCTCGGAGGGGCTGGAAACACCATATATTTT.

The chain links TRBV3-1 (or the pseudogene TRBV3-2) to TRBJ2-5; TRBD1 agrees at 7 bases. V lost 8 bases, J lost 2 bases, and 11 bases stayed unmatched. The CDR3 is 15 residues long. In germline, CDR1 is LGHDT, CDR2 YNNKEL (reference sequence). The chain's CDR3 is CASRALTGQQETQYF. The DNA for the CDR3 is TGTGCCAGCCGTGCCTTGACAGGGCAACAAGAGACCCAGTACTTC.

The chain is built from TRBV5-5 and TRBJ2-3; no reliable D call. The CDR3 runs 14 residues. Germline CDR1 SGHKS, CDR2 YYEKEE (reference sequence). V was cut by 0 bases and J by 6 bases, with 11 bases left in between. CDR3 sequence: CASSLGVPRDTQYF. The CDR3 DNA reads TGTGCCAGCAGCTTGGGTGTCCCCCGGGATACGCAGTATTTT.

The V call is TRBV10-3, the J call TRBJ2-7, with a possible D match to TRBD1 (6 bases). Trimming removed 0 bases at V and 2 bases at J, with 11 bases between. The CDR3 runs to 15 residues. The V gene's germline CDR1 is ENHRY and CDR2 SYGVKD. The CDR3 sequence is CAISESGGQTYEQYF. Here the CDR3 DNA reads TGTGCCATCAGTGAGTCAGGAGGACAGACCTACGAGCAGTACTTC.

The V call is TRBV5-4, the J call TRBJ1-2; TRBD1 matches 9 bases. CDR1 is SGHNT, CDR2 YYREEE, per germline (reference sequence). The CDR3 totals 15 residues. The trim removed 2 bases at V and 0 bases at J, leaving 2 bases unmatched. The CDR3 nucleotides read TGTGCCAGCAGCTTCGGGACAGGGCCTAACTATGGCTACACCTTC. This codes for CASSFGTGPNYGYTF.

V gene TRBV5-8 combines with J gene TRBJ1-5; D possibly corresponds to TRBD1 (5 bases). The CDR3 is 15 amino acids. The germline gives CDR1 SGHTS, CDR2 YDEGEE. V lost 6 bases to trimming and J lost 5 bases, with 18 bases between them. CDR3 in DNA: TGTGCCAGCAATTTGGGGGAAGGGAGGGATCAGCCCCAGCATTTT. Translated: CASNLGEGRDQPQHF.

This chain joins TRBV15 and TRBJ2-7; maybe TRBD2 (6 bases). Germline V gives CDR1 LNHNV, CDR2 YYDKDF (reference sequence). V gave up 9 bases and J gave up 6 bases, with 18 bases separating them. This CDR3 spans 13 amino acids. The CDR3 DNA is TGTGCCACAATCGACTCCGGGGGTTCCGAGCAGTACTTC. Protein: CATIDSGGSEQYF.

The CDR3 protein is CASSQGKDRGNSPLHF. For the CDR3, the DNA is TGCGCCAGCAGCCAAGGGAAGGACAGGGGTAATTCACCCCTCCACTTT. The chain is built from TRBV4-1 and TRBJ1-6; TRBD1 matches 9 bases. The CDR3 is 16 residues long. V gave up 1 base and J gave up 6 bases; unmatched junction bases: 4. CDR1 MGHRA and CDR2 YSYEKL come from the germline V gene.

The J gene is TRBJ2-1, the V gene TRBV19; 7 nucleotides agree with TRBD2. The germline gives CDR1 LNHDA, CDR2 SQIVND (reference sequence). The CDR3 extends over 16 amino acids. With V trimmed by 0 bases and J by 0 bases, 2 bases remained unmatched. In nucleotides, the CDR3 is TGTGCCAGTAGTATAGACGGGGGGAGCTCCTACAATGAGCAGTTCTTC. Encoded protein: CASSIDGGSSYNEQFF.

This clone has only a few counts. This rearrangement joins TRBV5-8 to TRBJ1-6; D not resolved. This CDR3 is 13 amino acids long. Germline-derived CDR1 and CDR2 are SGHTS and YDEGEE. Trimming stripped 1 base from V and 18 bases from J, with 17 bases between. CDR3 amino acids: CASSLYASEASHF. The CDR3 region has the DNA TGTGCCAGCAGCTTGTACGCCTCCGAGGCCAGCCACTTT.

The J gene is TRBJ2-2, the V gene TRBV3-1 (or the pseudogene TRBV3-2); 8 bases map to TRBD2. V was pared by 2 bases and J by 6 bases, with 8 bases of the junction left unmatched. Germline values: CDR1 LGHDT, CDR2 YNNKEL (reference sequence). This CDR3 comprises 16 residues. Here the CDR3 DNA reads TGTGCCAGCAGCCAACTGACTAGCGTATTGGCCGGGGAGCTGTTTTTT. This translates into CASSQLTSVLAGELFF.

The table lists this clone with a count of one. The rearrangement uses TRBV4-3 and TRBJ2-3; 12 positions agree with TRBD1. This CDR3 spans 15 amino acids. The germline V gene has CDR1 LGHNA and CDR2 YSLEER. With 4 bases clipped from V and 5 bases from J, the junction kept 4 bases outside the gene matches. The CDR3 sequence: CASSLGTGGRDTQYF. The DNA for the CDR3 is TGCGCCAGCAGCCTCGGGACAGGGGGCAGAGATACGCAGTATTTT.

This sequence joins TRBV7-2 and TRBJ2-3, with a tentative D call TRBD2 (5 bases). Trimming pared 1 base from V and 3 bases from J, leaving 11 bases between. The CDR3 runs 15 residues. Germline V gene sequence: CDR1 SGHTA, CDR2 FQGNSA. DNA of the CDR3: TGTGCCAGCAGCTTAGTAGGCCCGGGGACAGATACGCAGTATTTT. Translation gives CASSLVGPGTDTQYF.

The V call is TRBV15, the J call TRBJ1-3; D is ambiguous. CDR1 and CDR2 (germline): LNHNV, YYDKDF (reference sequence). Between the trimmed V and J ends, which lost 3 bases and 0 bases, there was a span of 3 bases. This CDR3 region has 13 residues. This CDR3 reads CATSSNSGNTIYF. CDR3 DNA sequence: TGTGCCACCAGCAGCAACTCTGGAAACACCATATATTTT.

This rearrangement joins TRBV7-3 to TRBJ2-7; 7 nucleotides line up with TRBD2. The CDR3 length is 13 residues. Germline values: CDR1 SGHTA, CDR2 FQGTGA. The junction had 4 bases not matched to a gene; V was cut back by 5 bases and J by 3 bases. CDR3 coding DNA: TGTGCCAGCAGCACAAGGGAGGGCTACGAGCAGTACTTC. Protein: CASSTREGYEQYF.

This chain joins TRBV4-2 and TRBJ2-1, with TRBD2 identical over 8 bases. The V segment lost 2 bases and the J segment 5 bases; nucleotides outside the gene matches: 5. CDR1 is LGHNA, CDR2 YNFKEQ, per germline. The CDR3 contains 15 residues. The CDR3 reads CASSQPGGTDNEQFF. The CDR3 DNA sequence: TGTGCCAGCAGCCAACCGGGGGGGACGGACAATGAGCAGTTCTTC.

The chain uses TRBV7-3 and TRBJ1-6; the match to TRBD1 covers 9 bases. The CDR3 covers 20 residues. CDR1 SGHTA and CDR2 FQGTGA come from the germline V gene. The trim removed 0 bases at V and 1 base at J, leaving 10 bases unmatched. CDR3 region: CASSLTRDREKISYNSPLHF. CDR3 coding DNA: TGTGCCAGCAGCTTAACTCGGGACAGGGAGAAAATTTCCTATAATTCACCCCTCCACTTT.

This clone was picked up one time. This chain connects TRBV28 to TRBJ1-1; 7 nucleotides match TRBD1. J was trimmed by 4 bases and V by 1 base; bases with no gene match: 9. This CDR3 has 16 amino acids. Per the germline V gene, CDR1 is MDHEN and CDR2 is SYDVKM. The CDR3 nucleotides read TGTGCCAGCAGTTTATCCCAGGGGGTATGGGGCACTGAAGCTTTCTTT. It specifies CASSLSQGVWGTEAFF.

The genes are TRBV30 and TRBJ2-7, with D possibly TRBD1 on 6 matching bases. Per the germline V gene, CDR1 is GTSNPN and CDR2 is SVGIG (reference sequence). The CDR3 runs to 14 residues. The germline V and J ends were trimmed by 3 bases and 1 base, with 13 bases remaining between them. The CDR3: CAWSLAGVSYEQYF. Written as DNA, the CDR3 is TGTGCCTGGAGCCTCGCAGGGGTTTCCTACGAGCAGTACTTC.

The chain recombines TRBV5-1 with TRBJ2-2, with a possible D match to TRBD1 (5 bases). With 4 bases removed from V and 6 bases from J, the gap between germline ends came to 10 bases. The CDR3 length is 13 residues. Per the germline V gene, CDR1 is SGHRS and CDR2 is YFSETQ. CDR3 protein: CASSVRASGELFF. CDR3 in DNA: TGCGCCAGCAGCGTCAGGGCTTCCGGGGAGCTGTTTTTT.

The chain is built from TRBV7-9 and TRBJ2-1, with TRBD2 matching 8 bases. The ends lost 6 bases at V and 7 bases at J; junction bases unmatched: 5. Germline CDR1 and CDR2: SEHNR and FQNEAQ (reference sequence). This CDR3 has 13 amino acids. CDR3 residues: CASRRTSRNEQFF. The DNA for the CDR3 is TGTGCCAGCAGACGGACTAGCCGGAATGAGCAGTTCTTC.

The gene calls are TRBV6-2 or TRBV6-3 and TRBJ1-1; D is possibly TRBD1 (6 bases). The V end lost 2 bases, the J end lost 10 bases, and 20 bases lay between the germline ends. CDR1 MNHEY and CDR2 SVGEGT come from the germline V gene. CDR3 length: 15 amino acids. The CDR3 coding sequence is TGTGCCAGCAGTTACCTTAAAACAGGGCGGCTCGTAGCTTTCTTT. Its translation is CASSYLKTGRLVAFF.